A single sample is the source of the 16 T cell receptor beta chains below, sequenced in a study of cytomegalovirus exposure and HLA in healthy donors. Primers for the PCR totalled 60 Vbeta and 13 Jbeta. Profiled with immunoSEQ multiplex PCR; TCRdb holds only in-frame clones, not every one. Among some 90,000 clones listed, less than 70% were seen once. Sequenced material: PBMCs. These receptors all come from a man in his forties or fifties in good health and CMV-seronegative.

V usage is TRBV18 and J usage is TRBJ1-4; tentative D call: TRBD1 (6 bases). V gave up 1 base and J gave up 8 bases, with 11 bases separating them. Germline V lookup: CDR1 KGHSH, CDR2 LQKENI. CDR3 length: 14 amino acids. The CDR3 nucleotides are TGTGCCAGCTCACCACAGGGGGAACGGGAAAAACTGTTTTTT. Protein product: CASSPQGEREKLFF. Looking up the rest from reference TRBV18 and TRBJ1-4 gives the full variable domain: NAGVMQNPRHLVRRRGQEARLRCSPMKGHSHVYWYRQLPEEGLKFMVYLQKENIIDESGMPKERFSAEFPKEGPSILRIQQVVRGDSAAYFCASSPQGEREKLFFGSGTQLSVL.

This rearrangement joins TRBV7-3 to TRBJ2-7; 10 nucleotides line up with TRBD1. This CDR3 spans 14 amino acids. J gave up 6 bases and V 7 bases, and 9 bases lay outside the gene matches. CDR1 SGHTA and CDR2 FQGTGA come from the germline V gene. CDR3 DNA sequence: TGTGCCAGCAAGGGGACAGGGGCTTCAGCCGAGCAGTACTTC. It translates to CASKGTGASAEQYF.

This clone was recorded a few times. The chain joins TRBV9 to TRBJ1-6; no reliable D call. The CDR3 runs 15 residues. V was trimmed by 3 bases and J by 5 bases, leaving 12 bases between them. Germline V gives CDR1 SGDLS, CDR2 YYNGEE. This chain's CDR3 is CASSEQLQNNSPLHF. The CDR3 DNA is TGTGCCAGCAGCGAACAACTACAAAATAATTCACCCCTCCACTTT.

This clone was observed a handful of times. The chain joins TRBV6-1 to TRBJ2-3; TRBD2 is a possible D gene (5 bases). The V and J ends lost 4 bases and 0 bases respectively, with 8 bases between them. Germline-derived CDR1 and CDR2 are MNHNS and SASEGT. The CDR3 extends over 14 amino acids. The CDR3 loop reads CASSGRVSTDTQYF. The CDR3 coding sequence is TGTGCCAGCAGTGGGCGGGTGAGCACAGATACGCAGTATTTT.

CDR3 amino acids: CASSPTGSTYEQYV. In nucleotides, the CDR3 is TGTGCCAGCAGCCCGACAGGGTCAACCTACGAGCAGTACGTC. The rearrangement joins TRBV6-5 to TRBJ2-7, with 7 bases lining up with TRBD1. Trimming took 6 bases from V and 2 from J; bases not matched to a gene: 7. The length of the CDR3 is 14 residues. CDR1 is MNHEY and CDR2 is SVGAGI in the germline V gene.

This chain uses TRBV6-1 with TRBJ2-7; tentatively, D is TRBD2 (5 bases). The V and J ends lost 2 bases and 3 bases respectively, with 17 bases between them. The CDR3 loop spans 16 amino acids. Germline V gene data show CDR1 as MNHNS and CDR2 as SASEGT. The CDR3 DNA reads TGTGCCAGCAGTGAACGGGCAGGAATAGAGGGCTACGAGCAGTACTTC. Translation: CASSERAGIEGYEQYF.

The chain employs TRBV7-2 and TRBJ1-1; TRBD1 matches at 10 bases. V lost 5 bases, J lost 6 bases, and 6 bases stayed unmatched. The CDR3 covers 14 residues. Germline V CDR1 and CDR2: SGHTA, FQGNSA. The CDR3 loop reads CASSPGQGSSEAFF. The DNA of the CDR3 is TGTGCCAGCAGCCCGGGACAGGGGTCCTCTGAAGCTTTCTTT.

The chain employs TRBV19 and TRBJ1-3; D gene ambiguous. V was pared by 6 bases and J by 4 bases, with 19 bases between. Germline V gene sequence: CDR1 LNHDA, CDR2 SQIVND (reference sequence). This CDR3 contains 16 residues. The CDR3 DNA reads as TGTGCCAGTAGACCCCCGGGTCCCGCGGCGGGAAACACCATATATTTT. Translation: CASRPPGPAAGNTIYF.

The rearrangement joins TRBV30 to TRBJ2-7; TRBD1 matches at 8 bases. The CDR3 runs 14 residues. Per germline, CDR1 GTSNPN and CDR2 SVGIG (reference sequence). With 2 bases clipped from V and 4 bases from J, the junction kept 7 bases outside the gene matches. CDR3 sequence: CAWSLPGGGYEQYF. CDR3 sequence (DNA): TGTGCCTGGAGTCTCCCAGGGGGCGGGTACGAGCAGTACTTC. The full variable domain, completed using reference TRBV30 and TRBJ2-7, is SQTIHQWPATLVQPVGSPLSLECTVEGTSNPNLYWYRQAAGRGLQLLFYSVGIGQISSEVPQNLSASRPQDRQFILSSKKLLLSDSGFYLCAWSLPGGGYEQYFGPGTRLTVT.

Remarks on this clone: Distinct nucleotide sequences in the sample also encode this CDR3. This chain connects TRBV2 to TRBJ1-1; D is perhaps TRBD1 (6 bases). The germline V gene has CDR1 SNHLY and CDR2 FYNNEI. This CDR3 has 13 residues. Between the trimmed V and J ends, which lost 7 bases and 4 bases, there was a span of 13 bases. CDR3 nucleotides: TGTGCCAGCACTGGGGGCGCCGGCACTGAAGCTTTCTTT. This gives the protein CASTGGAGTEAFF.

In this sample, this clone turned up a few times. The chain is built from TRBV25-1 and TRBJ1-1; 9 nucleotides line up with TRBD1. J gave up 4 bases and V 6 bases, and 12 bases lay outside the gene matches. CDR3 length equals 16 residues. From germline, CDR1 is MGHDK and CDR2 SYGVNS. CDR3 DNA: TGTGCCAGCAGCGTTTTACCGGGACAGGGTGGCACTGAAGCTTTCTTT. It specifies CASSVLPGQGGTEAFF.

A single count supports this clone. The chain carries TRBV4-3 and TRBJ1-5; TRBD1 aligns across 8 bases. The CDR3 is 16 amino acids. V shed 0 bases and J 6 bases; nucleotides not matched to a gene: 7. The germline CDR1 and CDR2 sequences are LGHNA and YSLEER. The CDR3 coding sequence is TGCGCCAGCAGCCAAGATCGACGGCAGGGGGCTCAGCCCCAGCATTTT. Translated, it gives CASSQDRRQGAQPQHF.

The genes are TRBV5-4 and TRBJ2-7; TRBD1 matches 8 bases. The germline V gene encodes CDR1 SGHNT and CDR2 YYREEE (reference sequence). CDR3 length equals 16 residues. V was pared by 3 bases and J by 0 bases, with 8 bases of the junction left unmatched. DNA of the CDR3: TGTGCCAGCAGCTCGGGGGACAGGAGGAGCTCCTACGAGCAGTACTTC. It translates to CASSSGDRRSSYEQYF.

The J gene is TRBJ1-1, the V gene TRBV10-3; 8 nucleotides line up with TRBD1. This CDR3 region has 16 residues. V lost 1 base, J lost 4 bases, and 8 bases stayed unmatched. CDR1 and CDR2 (germline): ENHRY, SYGVKD. The CDR3 DNA is TGTGCCATCAGTGAGTTGGCAGGGGGCCTTGGCACTGAAGCTTTCTTT. Protein product: CAISELAGGLGTEAFF.

CDR3 DNA sequence: TGCGCCAGCAGTGACCATGGATTAGGAGATGTCGACACCGGGGAGCTGTTTTTT. Amino acid sequence: CASSDHGLGDVDTGELFF. The chain combines TRBV10-1 with TRBJ2-2; no firm D call. V was pared by 3 bases and J by 3 bases, with 20 bases between. The CDR3 extends over 18 amino acids. The germline CDR1 and CDR2 sequences are WNHNN and SYGVQD (reference sequence).

CDR3 DNA sequence: TGTGCCAGCAGCTCCAGGGTGAACACTGAAGCTTTCTTT. This gives the protein CASSSRVNTEAFF. The J gene is TRBJ1-1, the V gene TRBV14; D is possibly TRBD1 (5 bases). V shed 5 bases and J shed 0 bases, with 7 bases lying between them. Germline lookup yields CDR1 SGHDN and CDR2 FVKESK. This CDR3 has 13 residues.